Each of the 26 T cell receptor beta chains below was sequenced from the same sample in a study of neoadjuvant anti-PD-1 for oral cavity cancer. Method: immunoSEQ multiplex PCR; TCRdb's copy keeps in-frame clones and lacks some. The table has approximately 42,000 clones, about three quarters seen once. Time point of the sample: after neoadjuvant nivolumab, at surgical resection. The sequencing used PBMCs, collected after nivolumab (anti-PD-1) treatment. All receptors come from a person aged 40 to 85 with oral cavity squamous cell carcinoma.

CDR3 DNA: TGTGCCAGTAGTCCCTCGGGTTATAGCAATCAGCCCCAGCATTTT. This gives the protein CASSPSGYSNQPQHF. V gene TRBV19 combines with J gene TRBJ1-5; D call uncertain. V was cut by 5 bases and J by 0 bases, with 11 bases left in between. The V gene's germline CDR1 is LNHDA and CDR2 SQIVND (reference sequence). The CDR3 spans 15 residues.

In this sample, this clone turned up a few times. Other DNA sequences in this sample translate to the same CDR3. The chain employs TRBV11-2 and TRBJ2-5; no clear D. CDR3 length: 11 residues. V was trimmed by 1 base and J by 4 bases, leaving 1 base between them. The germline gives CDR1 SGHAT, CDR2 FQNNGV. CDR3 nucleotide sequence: TGTGCCAGCAGCTTAGGAGAGACCCAGTACTTC. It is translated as CASSLGETQYF.

The CDR3, as DNA: TGTGCCACCAGCAGAGATCGCCAGGGGGCTAATCAGCCCCAGCATTTT. Amino acid sequence: CATSRDRQGANQPQHF. The rearrangement joins TRBV15 to TRBJ1-5, with 8 positions matching TRBD1. This CDR3 contains 16 residues. J gave up 4 bases and V 0 bases, and 5 bases lay outside the gene matches. CDR1 and CDR2 (germline): LNHNV, YYDKDF (reference sequence).

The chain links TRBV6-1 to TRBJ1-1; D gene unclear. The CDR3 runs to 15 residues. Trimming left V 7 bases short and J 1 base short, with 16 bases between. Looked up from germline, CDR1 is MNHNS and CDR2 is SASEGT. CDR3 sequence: CASTPLRAANTEAFF. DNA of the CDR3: TGTGCCAGCACCCCGCTTCGGGCAGCGAACACTGAAGCTTTCTTT.

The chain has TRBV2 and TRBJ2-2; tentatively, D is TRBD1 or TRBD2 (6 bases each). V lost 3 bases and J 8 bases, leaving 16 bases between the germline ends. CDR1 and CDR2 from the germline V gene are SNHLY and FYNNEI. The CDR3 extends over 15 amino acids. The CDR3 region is CASSEASGASGELFF. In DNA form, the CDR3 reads TGTGCCAGCAGTGAGGCCTCGGGGGCGTCGGGGGAGCTGTTTTTT.

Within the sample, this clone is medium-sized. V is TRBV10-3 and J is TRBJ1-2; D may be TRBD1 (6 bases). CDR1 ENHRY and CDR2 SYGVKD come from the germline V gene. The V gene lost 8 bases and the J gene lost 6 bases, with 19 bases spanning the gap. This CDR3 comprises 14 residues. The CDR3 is CAIAVLGGGDGYTF. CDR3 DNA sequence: TGTGCCATCGCGGTTCTAGGGGGGGGAGATGGCTACACCTTC.

In nucleotides, the CDR3 is TGTGCCAGCAGCCCCCCAACAGATACGCAGTATTTT. This translates into CASSPPTDTQYF. The chain is built from TRBV7-2 and TRBJ2-3; D uncertain. CDR3 length: 12 amino acids. The V end lost 5 bases, the J end lost 3 bases, and 6 bases lay between the germline ends. Germline CDR1 SGHTA, CDR2 FQGNSA. Full variable domain (remainder filled in from reference TRBV7-2 and TRBJ2-3): GAGVSQSPSNKVTEKGKDVELRCDPISGHTALYWYRQSLGQGLEFLIYFQGNSAPDKSGLPSDRFSAERTGGSVSTLTIQRTQQEDSAVYLCASSPPTDTQYFGPGTRLTVL.

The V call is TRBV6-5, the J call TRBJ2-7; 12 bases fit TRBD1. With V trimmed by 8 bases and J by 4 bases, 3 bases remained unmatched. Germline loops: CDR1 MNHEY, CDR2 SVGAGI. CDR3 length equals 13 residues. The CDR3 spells CASGTGGAYEQYF. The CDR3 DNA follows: TGTGCCAGCGGGACAGGGGGCGCGTACGAGCAGTACTTC.

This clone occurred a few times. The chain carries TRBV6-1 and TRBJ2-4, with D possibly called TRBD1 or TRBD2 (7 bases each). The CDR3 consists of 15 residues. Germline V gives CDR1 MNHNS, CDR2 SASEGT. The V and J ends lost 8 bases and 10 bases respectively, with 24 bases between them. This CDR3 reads CASALRDREGAIQYF. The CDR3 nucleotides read TGTGCCAGCGCACTCAGAGACAGGGAGGGGGCGATTCAGTACTTC.

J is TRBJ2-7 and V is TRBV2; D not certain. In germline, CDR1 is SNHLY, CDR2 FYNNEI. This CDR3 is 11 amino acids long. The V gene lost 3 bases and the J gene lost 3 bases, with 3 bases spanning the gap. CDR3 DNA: TGTGCCAGCAGTGATTTCTACGAGCAGTACTTC. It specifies CASSDFYEQYF.

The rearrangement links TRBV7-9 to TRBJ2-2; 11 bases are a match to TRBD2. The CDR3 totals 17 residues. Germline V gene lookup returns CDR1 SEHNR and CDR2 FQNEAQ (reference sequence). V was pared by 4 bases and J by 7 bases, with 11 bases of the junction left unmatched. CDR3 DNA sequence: TGTGCCAGCAGCTCCAACCTAGCGGGGGGAACTTACGGGGAGCTGTTTTTT. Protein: CASSSNLAGGTYGELFF.

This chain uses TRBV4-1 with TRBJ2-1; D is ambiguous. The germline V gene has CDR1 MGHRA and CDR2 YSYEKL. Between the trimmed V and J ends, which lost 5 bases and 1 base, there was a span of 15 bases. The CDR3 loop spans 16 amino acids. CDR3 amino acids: CASSLTGPYSYNEQFF. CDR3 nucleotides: TGCGCCAGCAGCTTAACCGGGCCCTATTCCTACAATGAGCAGTTCTTC.

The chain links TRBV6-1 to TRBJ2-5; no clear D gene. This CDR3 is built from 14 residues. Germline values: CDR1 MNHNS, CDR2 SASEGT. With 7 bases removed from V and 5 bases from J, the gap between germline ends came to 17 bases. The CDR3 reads CASTGHPPAETQYF. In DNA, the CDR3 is TGTGCCAGCACGGGCCACCCTCCGGCGGAGACCCAGTACTTC.

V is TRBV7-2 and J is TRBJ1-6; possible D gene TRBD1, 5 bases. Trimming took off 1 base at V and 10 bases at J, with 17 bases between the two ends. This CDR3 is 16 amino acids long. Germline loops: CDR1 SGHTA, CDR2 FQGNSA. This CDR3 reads CASSLESGLRGSPLHF. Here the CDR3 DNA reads TGTGCCAGCAGCTTAGAGAGCGGCCTGAGGGGATCACCCCTCCACTTT.

The CDR3 DNA sequence: TGTGCCAGCAGTTACGGGGGGGCAGGAAACACTGAAGCTTTCTTT. It specifies CASSYGGAGNTEAFF. V usage is TRBV6-5 and J usage is TRBJ1-1; D is possibly TRBD1 (6 bases). CDR1 is MNHEY, CDR2 SVGAGI, per germline. The CDR3 loop spans 15 amino acids. Trimming cost V 2 bases and J 2 bases, with 12 bases left between them.

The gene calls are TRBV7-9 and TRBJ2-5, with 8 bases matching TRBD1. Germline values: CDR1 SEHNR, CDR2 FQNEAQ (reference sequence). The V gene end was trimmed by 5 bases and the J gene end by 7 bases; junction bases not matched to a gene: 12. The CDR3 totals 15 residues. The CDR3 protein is CASSEDRDSPGTQYF. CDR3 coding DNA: TGTGCCAGCAGCGAGGACAGGGACTCCCCCGGGACCCAGTACTTC.

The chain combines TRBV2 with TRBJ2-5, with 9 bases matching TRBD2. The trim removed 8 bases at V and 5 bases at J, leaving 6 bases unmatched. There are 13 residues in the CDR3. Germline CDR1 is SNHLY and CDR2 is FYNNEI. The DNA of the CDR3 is TGTGCCAGCGCGCGGGGGGGCCTTGAGACCCAGTACTTC. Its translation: CASARGGLETQYF.

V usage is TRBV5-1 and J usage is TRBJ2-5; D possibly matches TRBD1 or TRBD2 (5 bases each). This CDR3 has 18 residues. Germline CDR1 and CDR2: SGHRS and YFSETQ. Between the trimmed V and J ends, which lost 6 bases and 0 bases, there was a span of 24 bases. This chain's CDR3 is CASTSHPSGREYQETQYF. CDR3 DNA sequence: TGCGCCAGCACTTCCCACCCCTCGGGGCGAGAGTACCAAGAGACCCAGTACTTC.

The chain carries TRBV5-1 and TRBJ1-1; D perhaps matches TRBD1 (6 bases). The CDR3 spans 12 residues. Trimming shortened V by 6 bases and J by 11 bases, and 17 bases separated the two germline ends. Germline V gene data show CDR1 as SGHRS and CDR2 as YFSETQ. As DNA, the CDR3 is TGCGCCAGCAAGGAGGGGGGACGGAAGGCTTTCTTT. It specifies CASKEGGRKAFF.

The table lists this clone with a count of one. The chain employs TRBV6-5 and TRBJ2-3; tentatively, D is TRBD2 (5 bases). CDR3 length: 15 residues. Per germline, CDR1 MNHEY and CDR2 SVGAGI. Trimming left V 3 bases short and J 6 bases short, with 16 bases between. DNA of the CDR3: TGTGCCAGCAGTTATGAGCGGCCTTCTCGGGATACGCAGTATTTT. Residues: CASSYERPSRDTQYF.

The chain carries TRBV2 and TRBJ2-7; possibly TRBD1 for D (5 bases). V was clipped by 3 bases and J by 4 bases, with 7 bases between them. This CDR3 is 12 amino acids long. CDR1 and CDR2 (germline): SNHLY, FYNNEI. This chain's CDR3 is CASSEGPYEQYF. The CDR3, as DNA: TGTGCCAGCAGTGAGGGGCCATACGAGCAGTACTTC.

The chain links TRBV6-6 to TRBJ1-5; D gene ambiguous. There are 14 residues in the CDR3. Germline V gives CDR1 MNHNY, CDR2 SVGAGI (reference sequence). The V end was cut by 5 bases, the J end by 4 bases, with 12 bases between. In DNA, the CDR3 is TGTGCCAGCAGTGAGGTCGGCCGAAATCAGCCCCAGCATTTT. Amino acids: CASSEVGRNQPQHF.

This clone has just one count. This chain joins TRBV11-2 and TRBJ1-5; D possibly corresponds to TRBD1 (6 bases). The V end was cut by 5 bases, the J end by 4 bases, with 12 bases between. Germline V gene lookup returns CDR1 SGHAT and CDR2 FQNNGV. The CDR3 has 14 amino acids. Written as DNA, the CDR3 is TGTGCCAGCAGCCCTGGACAGCGGAATCAGCCCCAGCATTTT. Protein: CASSPGQRNQPQHF. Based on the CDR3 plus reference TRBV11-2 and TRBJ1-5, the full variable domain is EAGVAQSPRYKIIEKRQSVAFWCNPISGHATLYWYQQILGQGPKLLIQFQNNGVVDDSQLPKDRFSAERLKGVDSTLKIQPAKLEDSAVYLCASSPGQRNQPQHFGDGTRLSIL.

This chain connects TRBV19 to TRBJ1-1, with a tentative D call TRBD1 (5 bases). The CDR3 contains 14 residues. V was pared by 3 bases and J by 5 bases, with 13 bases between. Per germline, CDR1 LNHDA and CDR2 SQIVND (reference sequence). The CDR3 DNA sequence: TGTGCCAGTAGTATCCCAGGGTCGTGGACTGAAGCTTTCTTT. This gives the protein CASSIPGSWTEAFF.

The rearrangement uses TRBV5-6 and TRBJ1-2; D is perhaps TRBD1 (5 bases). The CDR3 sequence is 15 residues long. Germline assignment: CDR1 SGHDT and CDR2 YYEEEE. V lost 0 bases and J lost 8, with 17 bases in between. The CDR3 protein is CASSLAGRTSRGYTF. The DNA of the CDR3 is TGTGCCAGCAGCTTGGCCGGCAGGACAAGTAGAGGCTACACCTTC.

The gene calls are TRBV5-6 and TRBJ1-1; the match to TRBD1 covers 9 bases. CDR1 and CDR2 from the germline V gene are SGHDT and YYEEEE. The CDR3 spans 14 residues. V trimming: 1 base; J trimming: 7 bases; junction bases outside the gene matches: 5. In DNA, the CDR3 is TGTGCCAGCAGCTTGACAGGACAGGGGTTTGAAGCTTTCTTT. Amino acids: CASSLTGQGFEAFF.